These 26 T cell receptor beta chains were sequenced from one sample in a study of control samples from healthy donors and cancer patients. Using immunoSEQ multiplex PCR, the repertoire was profiled, and TCRdb retains in-frame clones only, with some absent. The sample lists roughly 120,000 clones; 80% to 90% were seen once. The sequenced sample consisted of PBMCs. These receptors came from a woman in her fifties or sixties with colorectal cancer.

V is TRBV12-3 or TRBV12-4 and J is TRBJ1-5, with unresolved D. The V gene lost 3 bases and the J gene lost 1 base, with 4 bases spanning the gap. The CDR3 contains 13 residues. CDR3 amino acids: CASSFLSNQPQHF. CDR3 coding DNA: TGTGCCAGCAGTTTTCTGAGCAATCAGCCCCAGCATTTT.

For this clone: The identical CDR3 is also encoded by other nucleotide sequences in the sample. The chain combines TRBV9 with TRBJ2-3; no reliable D call. V was clipped by 4 bases and J by 4 bases, with 4 bases between them. Germline V gene lookup returns CDR1 SGDLS and CDR2 YYNGEE. The CDR3 is 11 amino acids. For the CDR3, the DNA is TGTGCCAGCAGCAGGGCAGATACGCAGTATTTT. Its protein is CASSRADTQYF. The variable domain in full, with the rest retrieved from reference TRBV9 and TRBJ2-3, is DSGVTQTPKHLITATGQRVTLRCSPRSGDLSVYWYQQSLDQGLQFLIQYYNGEERAKGNILERFSAQQFPDLHSELNLSSLELGDSALYFCASSRADTQYFGPGTRLTVL.

The chain links TRBV29-1 to TRBJ2-5; 9 bases match TRBD1. This CDR3 is built from 16 residues. Trimming cost V 0 bases and J 0 bases; bases outside gene matches: 5. Germline CDR1 reads SQVTM; CDR2 reads ANQGSEA. The CDR3: CSVEDLGQGHQETQYF. CDR3 in DNA: TGCAGCGTTGAAGATCTGGGACAGGGTCACCAAGAGACCCAGTACTTC.

The chain employs TRBV6-4 and TRBJ2-3, with D unclear. CDR3 length: 13 residues. The germline V gene has CDR1 MRHNA and CDR2 SNTAGT. Trimming removed 2 bases from V and 9 bases from J, with 12 bases in between. The CDR3 here is CASSDGTPDTQYF. CDR3 bases: TGTGCCAGCAGTGACGGAACGCCGGACACGCAGTATTTT.

The chain links TRBV6-7 to TRBJ1-6; D is unresolved. TRBV6-7 is an open reading frame, and its role is uncertain. There are 19 residues in the CDR3. Trimming shortened V by 4 bases and J by 5 bases, and 24 bases separated the two germline ends. The CDR3 DNA reads TGTGCCAGCAGTTCACCGGCCCGGTTGAAAGGTTGCAATAATTCACCCCTCCACTTT. Protein product: CASSSPARLKGCNNSPLHF.

This chain joins TRBV28 and TRBJ1-1; D is ambiguous. Germline values: CDR1 MDHEN, CDR2 SYDVKM. The CDR3 is 16 residues long. V dropped 8 bases and J dropped 1 base, with 20 bases sitting between them. DNA for the CDR3: TGTGCCAGCGGACCCCGGTCGGTCCCCAGGAACACTGAAGCTTTCTTT. It translates to CASGPRSVPRNTEAFF.

V gene TRBV6-5 combines with J gene TRBJ1-2, with a tentative D call TRBD1 (6 bases). Trimming took 2 bases from V and 5 from J, leaving 12 bases between them. CDR3 length: 14 residues. CDR1 is MNHEY and CDR2 is SVGAGI in the germline V gene. CDR3 in amino acids: CASSYGPTGYGYTF. For the CDR3, the DNA is TGTGCCAGCAGTTACGGTCCGACAGGATATGGCTACACCTTC.

The table lists this clone with a count of one. V usage is TRBV7-9 and J usage is TRBJ1-5, with TRBD1 matching over 9 bases. CDR3 size: 16 residues. The germline V gene encodes CDR1 SEHNR and CDR2 FQNEAQ (reference sequence). The J segment lost 0 bases and the V segment lost 3 bases, leaving 3 bases of the junction unmatched. CDR3 bases: TGTGCCAGCAGCTTCGACAGGGGGAATAGCAATCAGCCCCAGCATTTT. Encoded protein: CASSFDRGNSNQPQHF.

The table lists this clone with a count of one. The chain uses TRBV20-1 and TRBJ1-4, with D hard to call. Deletions cut 3 bases from V and 7 bases from J, with 12 bases between. Germline V gene lookup returns CDR1 DFQATT and CDR2 SNEGSKA (reference sequence). The CDR3 spans 13 residues. The chain's CDR3 is CSASVGAGEKLFF. The DNA of the CDR3 is TGCAGTGCTAGTGTGGGCGCGGGTGAAAAACTGTTTTTT.

The chain links TRBV2 to TRBJ1-5; 8 bases map to TRBD1. The CDR3 totals 15 residues. J gave up 9 bases and V 6 bases, and 13 bases lay outside the gene matches. Germline V lookup: CDR1 SNHLY, CDR2 FYNNEI. The CDR3 is CASRWTGQSAGPQHF. As DNA, the CDR3 is TGTGCCAGCAGGTGGACAGGGCAAAGTGCGGGGCCCCAGCATTTT.

The chain joins TRBV27 to TRBJ2-1; D is possibly TRBD1 or TRBD2 (5 bases each). This CDR3 region has 14 residues. V was pared by 7 bases and J by 7 bases, with 17 bases between. CDR1 is MNHEY, CDR2 SMNVEV, per germline (reference sequence). CDR3 nucleotides: TGTGCCAGCACCCAAACGGGGCCAGGGAATGAGCAGTTCTTC. It specifies CASTQTGPGNEQFF.

This clone appeared many times. The rearrangement uses TRBV5-8 and TRBJ1-5; D call uncertain. Per germline, CDR1 SGHTS and CDR2 YDEGEE. The CDR3 length is 16 residues. Trimming pared 0 bases from V and 4 bases from J, leaving 14 bases between. In DNA form, the CDR3 reads TGTGCCAGCAGCTTGGAGGTCGGATCCCCAAATCAGCCCCAGCATTTT. Encoded protein: CASSLEVGSPNQPQHF. The full variable domain, rest sourced from reference TRBV5-8 and TRBJ1-5, is EAGVTQSPTHLIKTRGQQATLRCSPISGHTSVYWYQQALGLGLQFLLWYDEGEERNRGNFPPRFSGRQFPNYSSELNVNALELEDSALYLCASSLEVGSPNQPQHFGDGTRLSIL.

This clone was picked up a small number of times. Other DNA sequences of this sample code for an identical CDR3. V is TRBV6-2 or TRBV6-3 and J is TRBJ2-7; D not resolved. The CDR3 contains 12 residues. Per the germline V gene, CDR1 is MNHEY and CDR2 is SVGEGT. Trimming cost V 5 bases and J 0 bases, with 5 bases left between them. The CDR3 is CASSDTSYEQYF. DNA of the CDR3: TGTGCCAGCAGTGACACCTCCTACGAGCAGTACTTC.

The chain links TRBV28 to TRBJ2-5, with D tentatively TRBD2 (5 bases). The CDR3 contains 16 residues. The ends were cut back, 5 bases at V and 5 bases at J, with 21 bases in the middle. Per the germline V gene, CDR1 is MDHEN and CDR2 is SYDVKM. The chain's CDR3 is CASSTPLSGPAETQYF. The DNA for the CDR3 is TGTGCCAGCAGTACCCCGTTGAGCGGACCGGCCGAGACCCAGTACTTC.

The chain has TRBV10-3 and TRBJ2-3; D could derive from TRBD1 or TRBD2 (5 bases each). Trimming left V 4 bases short and J 2 bases short, with 13 bases between. The germline gives CDR1 ENHRY, CDR2 SYGVKD. This CDR3 comprises 15 residues. This CDR3 reads CAISGGGPDTDTQYF. The CDR3 coding sequence is TGTGCCATCAGTGGTGGGGGACCCGACACAGATACGCAGTATTTT.

The J gene is TRBJ2-7, the V gene TRBV5-1; the D is unclear. The CDR3 has 15 residues. Trimming cost V 0 bases and J 3 bases, with 13 bases left between them. From germline, CDR1 is SGHRS and CDR2 YFSETQ. CDR3 sequence reads: CASSLETLNFYEQYF. The DNA of the CDR3 is TGCGCCAGCAGCTTGGAGACTCTTAACTTCTACGAGCAGTACTTC. Based on the CDR3 plus reference TRBV5-1 and TRBJ2-7, the full variable domain is KAGVTQTPRYLIKTRGQQVTLSCSPISGHRSVSWYQQTPGQGLQFLFEYFSETQRNKGNFPGRFSGRQFSNSRSEMNVSTLELGDSALYLCASSLETLNFYEQYFGPGTRLTVT.

For the CDR3, the DNA is TGTGCCAGTATTACCGCGACAGGCTTGAACACTGAAGCTTTCTTT. Encoded protein: CASITATGLNTEAFF. The J gene is TRBJ1-1, the V gene TRBV19; TRBD1 might be the D (6 bases). Trimming removed 7 bases from V and 0 bases from J, with 15 bases in between. Germline V gene lookup returns CDR1 LNHDA and CDR2 SQIVND (reference sequence). This CDR3 has 15 amino acids.

The chain has TRBV10-1 and TRBJ2-7, with D possibly matching TRBD2 (5 bases). The V end was cut by 7 bases, the J end by 6 bases, with 25 bases between. Germline V lookup: CDR1 WNHNN, CDR2 SYGVQD (reference sequence). This CDR3 comprises 16 residues. The CDR3 DNA follows: TGCGCCAGCACCGAGGGTGTGTTAAGGTCGTACAGCGAGCAGTACTTC. The encoded protein is CASTEGVLRSYSEQYF.

This clone was seen a single time. The chain couples TRBV6-1 to TRBJ1-1; D gene unclear. V lost 2 bases to trimming and J lost 5 bases, with 12 bases between them. This CDR3 contains 14 residues. Germline V gives CDR1 MNHNS, CDR2 SASEGT. CDR3: CASSESDGRTEAFF. DNA of the CDR3: TGTGCCAGCAGTGAATCTGACGGGCGTACTGAAGCTTTCTTT.

This sequence joins TRBV30 and TRBJ1-2; the match to TRBD1 covers 8 bases. The J segment lost 8 bases and the V segment lost 1 base, leaving 3 bases of the junction unmatched. Germline CDR1 GTSNPN, CDR2 SVGIG (reference sequence). The CDR3 contains 12 residues. CDR3 sequence reads: CAWSGTGKGYTF. As DNA, the CDR3 is TGTGCCTGGAGTGGGACAGGGAAGGGCTACACCTTC.

This clone has just one count. The rearrangement uses TRBV7-8 and TRBJ1-3; the D is unclear. The length of the CDR3 is 17 residues. Between the trimmed V and J ends, which lost 6 bases and 0 bases, there was a span of 18 bases. Per germline, CDR1 SGHVS and CDR2 FQNEAQ. The CDR3 reads CASSSQMSVASGNTIYF. CDR3 DNA sequence: TGTGCCAGCAGTTCTCAGATGTCTGTAGCCTCTGGAAACACCATATATTTT.

The rearrangement uses TRBV5-1 and TRBJ2-3; 7 nucleotides align to TRBD2. The CDR3 has 14 residues. Trimming took 2 bases from V and 2 from J; bases not matched to a gene: 2. Germline-derived CDR1 and CDR2 are SGHRS and YFSETQ. Here the CDR3 DNA reads TGCGCCAGCAGCTTCGGGACTACCACAGATACGCAGTATTTT. Amino acid sequence: CASSFGTTTDTQYF.

This chain uses TRBV21-1 with TRBJ1-4. TRBV21-1 corresponds to a pseudogene. CDR3 length: 16 residues. CDR3 region: CASSRRAGSNLEKLFF. DNA for the CDR3: TGTGCCAGCAGCCGGCGGGCCGGGTCAAATCTTGAAAAACTGTTTTTT.

The V and J genes are TRBV4-1 and TRBJ1-1, with a tentative D call TRBD1 (5 bases). Between the trimmed V and J ends, which lost 2 bases and 1 base, there was a span of 11 bases. The CDR3 totals 15 residues. Germline V gene lookup returns CDR1 MGHRA and CDR2 YSYEKL. CDR3 bases: TGCGCCAGCAGCCAAAGGGTAACAGGGAACACTGAAGCTTTCTTT. Protein: CASSQRVTGNTEAFF.

The CDR3 DNA is TGTGCCAGCAGCTCCTCACACGAGAACACTGAAGCTTTCTTT. It encodes CASSSSHENTEAFF. J is TRBJ1-1 and V is TRBV7-8; D uncertain. Per germline, CDR1 SGHVS and CDR2 FQNEAQ. The CDR3 sequence is 14 residues long. The ends were cut back, 4 bases at V and 1 base at J, with 10 bases in the middle.

This chain uses TRBV6-1 with TRBJ2-1; 11 positions agree with TRBD2. The germline CDR1 and CDR2 sequences are MNHNS and SASEGT. The CDR3 runs 17 residues. With 4 bases clipped from V and 4 bases from J, the junction kept 9 bases outside the gene matches. The CDR3, as DNA: TGTGCCAGCAGTGTAATTGGACTAGCGGGCCGATACAATGAGCAGTTCTTC. Amino acids: CASSVIGLAGRYNEQFF.